The present T cell receptor beta chain was sequenced within a study of blood T cell repertoires in COVID-19. Turning to the study itself: Both acute and convalescent COVID-19 samples were obtained from the United States, Italy and Spain.

Data came from immunoSEQ multiplex PCR; TCRdb stores just in-frame clones and leaves some out. The repertoire has tens of thousands of clones, over 65% of them found once; the top ten carry around an eighth. This CDR3 is 16 amino acids long. CDR1 is LGHDT and CDR2 is YNNKEL in the germline V gene (reference sequence). V lost 4 bases, J lost 9 bases, and 12 bases stayed unmatched. The chain recombines TRBV3-1 (or the pseudogene TRBV3-2) with TRBJ1-6; 7 nucleotides align to TRBD1. The sample consisted of peripheral blood. This clonotype originated in a human donor in a cohort sampled during active COVID-19. CDR3 residues: CASSRAGQASGSPLHF. For the CDR3, the DNA is TGTGCCAGCAGCCGCGCCGGACAGGCAAGTGGTTCACCCCTCCACTTT.